The T cell receptor beta chain described here comes from a study of beta chain features in type 1 diabetes. At the level of the study: Sorted cells numbering under 140,000,000 were examined across all samples.

On average, the one heparinised blood draw given by each donor was approximately 120 mL. As every portion of the isolated RNA was reverse transcribed, the sequencing read expressed TCRB transcripts. Average reads for naive, central memory and regulatory T cell samples were roughly 3.5 million. Profiled with immunoSEQ multiplex PCR; TCRdb holds only in-frame clones, not every one. This table holds some 300,000 clones, roughly 8% found once. The V gene lost 4 bases and the J gene lost 6 bases, with 11 bases spanning the gap. The CDR3 is made up of 13 amino acids. Germline-derived CDR1 and CDR2 are SGHTA and FQGTGA.

V and J are TRBV7-3 and TRBJ2-3, with D perhaps TRBD2 (7 bases). This clonotype originated in a woman aged 18 to 35 in good health. Sequenced input: central memory CD4+ T cells from blood. Here the CDR3 DNA reads TGTGCCAGCAGCTACGGGGGGCCGGATACGCAGTATTTT. It codes for CASSYGGPDTQYF.